This TCR beta chain was captured by sequencing in a study of Ad26.COV2.S vaccination and SARS-CoV-2 variants. General study points: Recipients given vaccine exceeded placebo recipients in spike-specific TCR breadth.

Libraries were prepared by immunoSEQ multiplex PCR; TCRdb keeps only in-frame clonotypes and omits some of them. The sample lists about 680,000 clones; roughly nine tenths were seen once. In regard to this clone: Its antigen is as yet unknown.

Trimming left V 5 bases short and J 7 bases short, with 17 bases between. Germline V gene sequence: CDR1 LGHNT, CDR2 FRNRAP. The CDR3 totals 14 residues. Sample treatment: some 19 received Ad26.COV2.S at low or high dose, single or two shots; about 5 received placebo; per-sample allocation not given. All samples were drawn on day 63, counting from the first vaccine or placebo injection. The donor was a Boston adult aged 18-55 years. The material was peripheral blood, obtained in a trial of Ad26.COV2.S vaccine versus placebo. The J gene is TRBJ1-1, the V gene TRBV12-5, with a weak D call TRBD1 (5 bases). This TCR came from a person aged 18-65 years who received the Ad26.COV2.S COVID-19 vaccine or a placebo. CDR3 sequence reads: CASGPVTGSLEAFF. Here the CDR3 DNA reads TGTGCTAGTGGTCCCGTTACAGGCTCCCTTGAAGCTTTCTTT.